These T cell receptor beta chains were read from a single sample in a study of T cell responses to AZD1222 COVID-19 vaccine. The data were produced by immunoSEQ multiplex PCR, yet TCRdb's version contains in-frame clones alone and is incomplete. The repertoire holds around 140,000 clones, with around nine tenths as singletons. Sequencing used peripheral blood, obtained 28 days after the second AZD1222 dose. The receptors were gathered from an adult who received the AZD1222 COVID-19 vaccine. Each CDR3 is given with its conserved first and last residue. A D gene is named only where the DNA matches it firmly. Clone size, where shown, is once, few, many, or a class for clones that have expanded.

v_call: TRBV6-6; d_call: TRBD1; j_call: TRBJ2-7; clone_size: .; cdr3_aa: CASSKAGGLRYEQYF; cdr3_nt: TGTGCCAGCAGCAAAGCAGGGGGCCTTCGGTACGAGCAGTACTTC
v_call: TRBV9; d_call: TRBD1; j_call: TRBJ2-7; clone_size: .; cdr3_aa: CASSVGSGGYEQYF; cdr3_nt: TGTGCCAGCAGCGTAGGGTCAGGGGGCTACGAGCAGTACTTC
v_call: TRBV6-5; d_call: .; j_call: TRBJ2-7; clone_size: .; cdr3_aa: CASSYSMGNYEQYF; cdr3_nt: TGTGCCAGCAGTTACTCGATGGGCAACTACGAGCAGTACTTC
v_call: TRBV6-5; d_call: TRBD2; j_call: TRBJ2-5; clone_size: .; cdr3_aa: CASTMGGDQETQYF; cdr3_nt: TGTGCCAGCACCATGGGGGGGGATCAAGAGACCCAGTACTTC
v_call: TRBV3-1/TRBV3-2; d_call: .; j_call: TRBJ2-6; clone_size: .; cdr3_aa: CASTEQGLSGANVLTF; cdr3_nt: TGTGCCAGCACCGAACAGGGTCTTTCTGGGGCCAACGTCCTGACTTTC
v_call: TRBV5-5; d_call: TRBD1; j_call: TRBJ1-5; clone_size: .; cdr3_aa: CASSPAADRNQPQHF; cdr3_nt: TGTGCCAGCAGCCCCGCGGCGGACAGGAATCAGCCCCAGCATTTT
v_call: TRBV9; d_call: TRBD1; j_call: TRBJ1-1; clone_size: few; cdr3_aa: CASSVSGTGTEAFF; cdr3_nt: TGTGCCAGCAGCGTATCCGGGACAGGCACTGAAGCTTTCTTT
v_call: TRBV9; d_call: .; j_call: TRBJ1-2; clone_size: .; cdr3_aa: CASSARDILNIDGYTF; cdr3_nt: TGTGCCAGCAGCGCGCGGGACATTTTAAACATCGATGGCTACACCTTC
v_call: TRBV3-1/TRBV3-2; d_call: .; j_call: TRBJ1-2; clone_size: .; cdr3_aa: CASSQERRDNGYTF; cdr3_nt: TGTGCCAGCAGCCAAGAACGCAGGGATAATGGCTACACCTTC
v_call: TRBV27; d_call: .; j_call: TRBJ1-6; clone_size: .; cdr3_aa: CASSRNHINSPLHF; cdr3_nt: TGTGCCAGTTCCCGCAACCATATCAACTCACCCCTCCACTTT
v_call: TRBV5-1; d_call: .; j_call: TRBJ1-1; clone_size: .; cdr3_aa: CASSLEGGRAFF; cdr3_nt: TGCGCCAGCAGCTTGGAGGGTGGTCGAGCTTTCTTT
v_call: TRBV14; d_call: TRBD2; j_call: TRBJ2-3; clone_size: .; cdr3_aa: CASTRAGGADTQYF; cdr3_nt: TGTGCCAGCACCCGAGCGGGGGGCGCAGATACGCAGTATTTT
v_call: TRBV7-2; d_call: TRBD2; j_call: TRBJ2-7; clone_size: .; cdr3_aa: CASSATSGAYEQYF; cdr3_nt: TGTGCCAGCAGCGCGACTAGCGGTGCCTACGAGCAGTACTTC
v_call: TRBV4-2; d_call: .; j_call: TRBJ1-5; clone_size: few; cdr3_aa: CASSQEVSTGPQHF; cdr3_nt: TGTGCCAGCAGCCAAGAGGTATCCACTGGGCCCCAGCATTTT
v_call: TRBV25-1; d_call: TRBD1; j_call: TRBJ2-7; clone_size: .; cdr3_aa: CASRTGVGEQYF; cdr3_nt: TGTGCCAGCCGGACAGGGGTGGGCGAGCAGTACTTC
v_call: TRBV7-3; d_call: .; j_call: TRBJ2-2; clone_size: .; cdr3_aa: CASSLVAFNTGELFF; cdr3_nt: TGTGCCAGCAGCTTAGTAGCGTTCAACACCGGGGAGCTGTTTTTT
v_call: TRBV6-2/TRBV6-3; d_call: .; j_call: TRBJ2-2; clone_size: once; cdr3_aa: CASSPRSTGELFF; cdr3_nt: TGTGCCAGCAGTCCGAGGTCGACCGGGGAGCTGTTTTTT
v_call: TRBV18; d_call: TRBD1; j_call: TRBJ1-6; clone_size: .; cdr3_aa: CASSPIQTGETSPLHF; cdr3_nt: TGTGCCAGCTCACCTATACAGACAGGGGAAACCTCACCCCTCCACTTT